Listed here is a single T cell receptor beta chain. This record comes from a study of tumor-infiltrating lymphocytes in oesophageal squamous cell carcinoma. TCRdb re-called the PCR reads through MiXCR, storing one row per CDR3 protein. The table records about 20,000 distinct CDR3 sequences, 35% to 45% of them present only once. The length of the CDR3 is 15 residues. Trimming cost V 2 bases and J 4 bases; bases outside gene matches: 4. In germline, CDR1 is SGHTA, CDR2 FQGTGA. The chain recombines TRBV7-3 with TRBJ2-1, with 8 bases identical to TRBD2. The origin of this receptor is a male donor with esophageal squamous cell carcinoma. Sequenced input: esophageal tumor tissue. Written as DNA, the CDR3 is TGTGCCAGCAGCTTAGAGGAGCGGGAGTACAATGAGCAGTTCTTC. Translation: CASSLEEREYNEQFF.